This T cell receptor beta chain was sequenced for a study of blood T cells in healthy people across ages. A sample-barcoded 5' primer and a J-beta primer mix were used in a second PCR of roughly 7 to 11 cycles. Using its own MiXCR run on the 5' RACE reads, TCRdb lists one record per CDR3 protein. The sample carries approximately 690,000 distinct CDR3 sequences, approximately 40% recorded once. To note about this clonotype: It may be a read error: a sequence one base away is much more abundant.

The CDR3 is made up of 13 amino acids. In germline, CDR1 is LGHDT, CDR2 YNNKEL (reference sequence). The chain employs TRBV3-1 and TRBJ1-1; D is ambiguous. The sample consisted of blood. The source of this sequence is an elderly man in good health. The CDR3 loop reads CASGQWLNTEAFF. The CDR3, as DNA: TGTGCCAGCGGCCAATGGCTTAACACTGAAGCTTTCTTT.